This is a list of T cell receptor beta chains from one sample in a study of OX40 agonist ivuxolimab in advanced cancers. Data came from immunoSEQ multiplex PCR; TCRdb stores just in-frame clones and leaves some out. The data show 50,000 to 75,000 clones, with 84% seen just once and 9.8% held by the top ten. Sequencing used CD4+ or CD8+ T cells sorted from blood, obtained in a trial of the OX40 agonist ivuxolimab. The receptor set was obtained from an adult with an advanced solid tumor such as melanoma, head and neck, liver or kidney cancer. Each CDR3 is given with its conserved first and last residue. A D gene is named only where the DNA matches it firmly. Where a row states a size, it is once, few, many or the class of an expanded clone; other rows omit it.

CDR3 | DNA | D | J | size | V
CASSPDGNTGELFF | TGCGCCAGCAGCCCGGACGGGAACACCGGGGAGCTGTTTTTT | - | TRBJ2-2 | - | TRBV5-1
CASSQETGREKLFF | TGTGCCAGCAGCCAAGAAACAGGGCGGGAAAAACTGTTTTTT | - | TRBJ1-4 | once | TRBV4-2
CASSLRTLPWGYNEQFF | TGTGCCAGCAGCCTCCGGACACTCCCCTGGGGTTACAATGAGCAGTTCTTC | - | TRBJ2-1 | - | TRBV5-6
CASSGWVGGTDTQYF | TGTGCCAGCAGCGGTTGGGTAGGGGGCACAGATACGCAGTATTTT | - | TRBJ2-3 | - | TRBV28
CSVGGHSLTYEQYF | TGCAGCGTTGGGGGGCACTCCCTTACCTACGAGCAGTACTTC | - | TRBJ2-7 | - | TRBV29-1
CAWRGAGRNTEAFF | TGTGCCTGGAGGGGGGCCGGCCGGAACACTGAAGCTTTCTTT | - | TRBJ1-1 | - | TRBV30
CASTRTGGSYEQYF | TGTGCCAGTACTCGGACAGGGGGATCCTACGAGCAGTACTTC | TRBD1 | TRBJ2-7 | - | TRBV19
CASSLAQSSYNEQFF | TGCGCCAGCAGCTTGGCACAGAGCTCCTACAATGAGCAGTTCTTC | - | TRBJ2-1 | once | TRBV5-1
CASSLGSSRSYNSPLHF | TGTGCCAGCAGCTTAGGCAGCAGCCGCTCCTATAATTCACCCCTCCACTTT | - | TRBJ1-6 | - | TRBV13
CAWSVRWERGNTEAFF | TGTGCCTGGAGTGTAAGGTGGGAGAGGGGAAACACTGAAGCTTTCTTT | - | TRBJ1-1 | - | TRBV30
CASASRGRGYTF | TGTGCCAGCGCTTCCAGGGGCAGAGGCTACACCTTC | - | TRBJ1-2 | - | TRBV5-6
CATSREGRLQETQYF | TGTGCCACCAGCAGAGAGGGGCGGTTACAAGAGACCCAGTACTTC | - | TRBJ2-5 | - | TRBV15